One sample yielded the 27 T cell receptor beta chains listed below, sequenced in a study of molecular identifiers for immune sequencing clone quantification (dated by TCRdb to between 2018 and 2020). The library was produced with PCR. The sequencer listed for this sample is Illumina HiSeq 4000. The raw public reads went through TCRdb reprocessing: fastp at Q25, MiXCR clone calling, in-frame beta chains kept. For every CDR3 protein sequence, its rows merge into one entry that carries the most common genes and DNA. The sample data list about 640,000 distinct CDR3 sequences, and 15% to 20% of these were observed just once. Jointly, the top ten make up roughly 0.85% of the sample. The sample consisted of naive CD8+ T cells from blood, with Jurkat cell RNA spiked in. The sample's cell subset or site, from its label and the paper: FACS-sorted CD8+CD4-CCR7+CD45RA+ naive T cells. The receptors shown here come from a human donor in good health. Some libraries in this study had Jurkat cell RNA spiked in.

This clonotype showed up many times. The chain recombines TRBV4-2 with TRBJ2-2; TRBD2 is a possible D gene (6 bases). Trimming stripped 0 bases from V and 7 bases from J, with 15 bases between. CDR3 length: 16 amino acids. CDR1 and CDR2 (germline): LGHNA, YNFKEQ. This chain's CDR3 is CASSQDEGGAGGELFF. CDR3 sequence (DNA): TGTGCCAGCAGCCAAGATGAGGGCGGGGCAGGCGGGGAGCTGTTTTTT.

With respect to this clonotype: No conserved phenylalanine or tryptophan is present at the end of the CDR3, so a read error is the likely explanation. V usage is TRBV9 and J usage is TRBJ2-1; the match to TRBD2 covers 9 bases. There are 16 residues in the CDR3. Trimming removed 3 bases from V and 7 bases from J; junction bases left unmatched: 11. CDR1 is SGDLS, CDR2 YYNGEE, per germline. Here the CDR3 reads CASSADVAGVRNEQFS. CDR3 in DNA: TGTGCCAGCAGCGCAGACGTAGCGGGGGTGAGAAATGAGCAGTTCTCC.

This clonotype showed up many times. The chain couples TRBV4-2 to TRBJ1-2; no reliable D call. V lost 0 bases and J lost 3, with 14 bases in between. The V gene's germline CDR1 is LGHNA and CDR2 YNFKEQ. This CDR3 spans 16 amino acids. CDR3 bases: TGTGCCAGCAGCCAAGAGTCGGCCCCGAACCACTATGGCTACACCTTC. Protein product: CASSQESAPNHYGYTF.

The chain recombines TRBV27 with TRBJ2-3; 7 nucleotides agree with TRBD1. This CDR3 contains 17 residues. V shed 2 bases, J shed 1 base, and the junction held 9 bases outside the gene matches. Germline V gives CDR1 MNHEY, CDR2 SMNVEV (reference sequence). CDR3 sequence reads: CASSLLLGTDRTDTQYF. Here the CDR3 DNA reads TGTGCCAGCAGTTTACTCCTTGGGACAGACCGCACAGATACGCAGTATTTT.

The chain carries TRBV12-5 and TRBJ2-3; the match to TRBD2 covers 11 bases. The CDR3 runs to 16 residues. V shed 1 base and J 8 bases; nucleotides not matched to a gene: 8. Germline V lookup: CDR1 LGHNT, CDR2 FRNRAP. The CDR3 nucleotides are TGTGCTAGTGGTTTGGGTAGCGGGGGGGCCAAAGGTACGCAGTATTTT. It yields the protein CASGLGSGGAKGTQYF. The full variable domain, in which reference TRBV12-5 and TRBJ2-3 provide the parts outside the CDR3, is DARVTQTPRHKVTEMGQEVTMRCQPILGHNTVFWYRQTMMQGLELLAYFRNRAPLDDSGMPKDRFSAEMPDATLATLKIQPSEPRDSAVYFCASGLGSGGAKGTQYFGPGTRLTVL.

This clonotype was recorded at least ten times. The rearrangement uses TRBV7-9 and TRBJ2-7; 8 bases line up with TRBD1. This CDR3 region has 14 residues. V was clipped by 1 base and J by 5 bases; unmatched bases: 4. Germline values: CDR1 SEHNR, CDR2 FQNEAQ (reference sequence). The CDR3 DNA reads TGTGCCAGCAGCTTAGTGGACAGGGCGGACGAGCAGTACTTC. As protein: CASSLVDRADEQYF. Full variable domain (outside the CDR3, taken from reference TRBV7-9 and TRBJ2-7): DTGVSQNPRHKITKRGQNVTFRCDPISEHNRLYWYRQTLGQGPEFLTYFQNEAQLEKSRLLSDRFSAERPKGSFSTLEIQRTEQGDSAMYLCASSLVDRADEQYFGPGTRLTVT.

Many counts were recorded for this clonotype. V gene TRBV5-1 combines with J gene TRBJ1-2, with a possible D match to TRBD1 (6 bases). V lost 0 bases, J lost 4 bases, and 13 bases lay in between. The germline V gene has CDR1 SGHRS and CDR2 YFSETQ. The CDR3 runs to 15 residues. The CDR3 DNA reads TGCGCCAGCAGCTTGGCAGGGGCCTCTGCCTATGGCTACACCTTC. The encoded protein is CASSLAGASAYGYTF. The variable domain in full, with the rest retrieved from reference TRBV5-1 and TRBJ1-2, is KAGVTQTPRYLIKTRGQQVTLSCSPISGHRSVSWYQQTPGQGLQFLFEYFSETQRNKGNFPGRFSGRQFSNSRSEMNVSTLELGDSALYLCASSLAGASAYGYTFGSGTRLTVV.

Note on this clonotype: The missing conserved phenylalanine or tryptophan at the end of this CDR3 makes a read error likely. CDR3 coding DNA: TGCGCCAGCAGCTTGGTGGGGGTAGAAGGCTACACCATC. This encodes CASSLVGVEGYTI. The chain couples TRBV5-1 to TRBJ1-2, with D possibly being TRBD1 (5 bases). The germline gives CDR1 SGHRS, CDR2 YFSETQ. The CDR3 is made up of 13 amino acids. Trimming pared 0 bases from V and 8 bases from J, leaving 11 bases between.

Ten or more counts support this clonotype. This chain links TRBV7-9 with TRBJ1-1; 7 bases are shared with TRBD1. The length of the CDR3 is 16 residues. Germline CDR1 reads SEHNR; CDR2 reads FQNEAQ (reference sequence). The J segment lost 3 bases and the V segment lost 5 bases, leaving 12 bases of the junction unmatched. The CDR3 protein is CASSPNSGQDYTEAFF. The CDR3 nucleotides read TGTGCCAGCAGCCCTAACTCAGGACAGGATTACACTGAAGCTTTCTTT.

In its sample, this clonotype was seen many times. V gene TRBV7-9 combines with J gene TRBJ2-7, with D tentatively TRBD2 (6 bases). CDR3 length: 16 amino acids. Germline V gene lookup returns CDR1 SEHNR and CDR2 FQNEAQ (reference sequence). Trimming removed 5 bases at V and 5 bases at J, with 22 bases between. The CDR3 sequence: CASSLNTGGIRDEQYF. CDR3 in DNA: TGTGCCAGCAGCCTTAACACAGGAGGGATCCGGGACGAGCAGTACTTC.

In its sample, this clonotype was seen many times. The final CDR3 position lacks the conserved phenylalanine or tryptophan, pointing to a likely read error. No DNA is shown, since the ends of the CDR3 on it are uncertain; the CDR3 is the one TCRdb lists. This chain uses TRBV7-9 with TRBJ2-3; TRBD2 is the table's D call and was not checked against the DNA. CDR1 is SEHNR and CDR2 is FQNEAQ in the germline V gene (reference sequence). The CDR3 is made up of 17 amino acids, end residues included. CDR3: CASSLAFRLDTPYKLFI.

This clonotype was counted ten times or more. The gene calls are TRBV6-6 and TRBJ1-2; D unresolved. V shed 10 bases and J shed 2 bases, with 14 bases lying between them. CDR3 size: 13 residues. From germline, CDR1 is MNHNY and CDR2 SVGAGI (reference sequence). Written as DNA, the CDR3 is TGTGCCACCAAGAGAGGGAGGAACTATGGCTACACCTTC. It specifies CATKRGRNYGYTF.

This clonotype was seen once. A much larger clone differs from this one at a single base, so this may be a read error. The chain carries TRBV6-5 and TRBJ2-3; 9 bases align to TRBD2. CDR3 length: 15 residues. Germline lookup yields CDR1 MNHEY and CDR2 SVGAGI. Trimming removed 2 bases from V and 7 bases from J; junction bases left unmatched: 7. This chain's CDR3 is CASSYERGAEYTQYF. In nucleotides, the CDR3 is TGTGCCAGCAGTTACGAGCGGGGGGCTGAGTATACGCAGTATTTT.

In this sample, this clonotype turned up many times. The J gene is TRBJ2-3, the V gene TRBV11-2, with TRBD1 matching over 9 bases. Per the germline V gene, CDR1 is SGHAT and CDR2 is FQNNGV. The CDR3 extends over 14 amino acids. V shed 5 bases and J 7 bases; nucleotides not matched to a gene: 7. The chain's CDR3 is CASSTGTGLYTQYF. In nucleotides, the CDR3 is TGTGCCAGCAGCACTGGGACAGGGCTATATACGCAGTATTTT.

This clonotype showed up just a few times. The chain employs TRBV29-1 and TRBJ1-1, with D unresolved. V was cut by 5 bases and J by 0 bases, with 16 bases left in between. Germline values: CDR1 SQVTM, CDR2 ANQGSEA. The length of the CDR3 is 15 residues. CDR3 nucleotides: TGCAGCGTTCTTACCCCGACGGAGATGAACACTGAAGCTTTCTTT. It specifies CSVLTPTEMNTEAFF.

As to this clonotype: The CDR3 does not close with the conserved phenylalanine or tryptophan, likely indicating a read error. The chain has TRBV28 and TRBJ2-5; the D gene is possibly TRBD2 (5 bases). Trimming stripped 5 bases from V and 5 bases from J, with 15 bases between. Germline V CDR1 and CDR2: MDHEN, SYDVKM. This CDR3 has 14 residues. The CDR3, as DNA: TGTGCCAGCAGTGTCCTCCTGAGAGGGGAGACCCAGTACTCC. Translation: CASSVLLRGETQYS.

The chain employs TRBV4-1 and TRBJ2-2; 8 bases are a match to TRBD2. The CDR3 runs 18 residues. Germline assignment: CDR1 MGHRA and CDR2 YSYEKL. V shed 1 base, J shed 3 bases, and the junction held 10 bases outside the gene matches. The CDR3 here is CASSQVLSGGAYTGELFF. The CDR3 nucleotides read TGCGCCAGCAGCCAAGTTTTAAGCGGGGGTGCCTACACCGGGGAGCTGTTTTTT.

This clonotype appeared many times. The gene calls are TRBV14 and TRBJ2-7; D gene ambiguous. The CDR3 has 17 residues. V lost 0 bases, J lost 0 bases, and 15 bases lay in between. From germline, CDR1 is SGHDN and CDR2 FVKESK. The CDR3 is CASSQDPWTENSYEQYF. CDR3 DNA sequence: TGTGCCAGCAGCCAAGATCCCTGGACGGAAAACTCCTACGAGCAGTACTTC.

This chain uses TRBV12-3 or TRBV12-4 with TRBJ2-3; D perhaps matches TRBD1 (7 bases). This CDR3 spans 20 amino acids. V was cut by 3 bases and J by 2 bases, with 27 bases left in between. For the CDR3, the DNA is TGTGCCAGCAGTTTCTTAGCGGCGTACCTTATTAAGGGGGCCACAGATACGCAGTATTTT. Translation gives CASSFLAAYLIKGATDTQYF.

This clonotype has ten or more counts. The chain uses TRBV5-1 and TRBJ1-1; D is undetermined. The CDR3 spans 13 residues. Germline V gives CDR1 SGHRS, CDR2 YFSETQ. Trimming took 0 bases from V and 3 from J, leaving 6 bases between them. In nucleotides, the CDR3 is TGCGCCAGCAGCTTGGAATTCGACACTGAAGCTTTCTTT. Translation: CASSLEFDTEAFF.

V usage is TRBV7-9 and J usage is TRBJ2-7; TRBD2 aligns across 10 bases. The CDR3 length is 14 residues. Germline V gives CDR1 SEHNR, CDR2 FQNEAQ (reference sequence). V shed 3 bases, J shed 2 bases, and the junction held 1 base outside the gene matches. The CDR3 protein is CASSFLAGAYEQYF. The CDR3 DNA sequence: TGTGCCAGCAGCTTCCTAGCGGGAGCCTACGAGCAGTACTTC.

This clonotype was seen many times. This chain uses TRBV11-2 with TRBJ1-1; D is ambiguous. Germline assignment: CDR1 SGHAT and CDR2 FQNNGV. The V end was cut by 5 bases, the J end by 4 bases, with 23 bases between. The CDR3 loop spans 17 amino acids. CDR3 protein: CASSRGRGGVGSTEAFF. The CDR3 DNA is TGTGCCAGCAGCCGAGGTCGGGGAGGAGTTGGGAGCACTGAAGCTTTCTTT.

This clonotype was observed many times. The chain carries TRBV27 and TRBJ2-3; 15 positions match TRBD2. The CDR3 is 18 residues long. Trimming at V came to 5 bases and at J to 6 bases, leaving 12 bases not matched to a gene. Germline V lookup: CDR1 MNHEY, CDR2 SMNVEV (reference sequence). The CDR3 DNA follows: TGTGCCAGCAGTCCCCTCTTTCGGACTAGCGGGGGGGCCGATACGCAGTATTTT. As protein: CASSPLFRTSGGADTQYF.

CDR3 in amino acids: CSADPGINEQFF. The CDR3 nucleotides are TGCAGCGCGGATCCGGGCATAAATGAGCAGTTCTTC. V gene TRBV29-1 combines with J gene TRBJ2-1; no definite D call. The CDR3 sequence is 12 residues long. Trimming left V 7 bases short and J 7 bases short, with 14 bases between. CDR1 and CDR2 from the germline V gene are SQVTM and ANQGSEA.

This clonotype was picked up many times. The V call is TRBV7-2, the J call TRBJ2-7, with 9 bases aligning to TRBD1. The CDR3 is 17 amino acids. Trimming cost V 5 bases and J 5 bases; bases outside gene matches: 16. Germline V gene sequence: CDR1 SGHTA, CDR2 FQGNSA. CDR3 sequence reads: CASSTAPPRQGGNEQYF. As DNA, the CDR3 is TGTGCCAGCAGCACCGCACCACCCCGACAGGGGGGAAACGAGCAGTACTTC.

This clonotype was counted ten times or more. The V and J genes are TRBV4-3 and TRBJ1-5; 9 bases line up with TRBD1. V lost 4 bases and J lost 6; bases outside the gene matches: 7. Germline loops: CDR1 LGHNA, CDR2 YSLEER. This CDR3 comprises 15 residues. CDR3 DNA: TGCGCCAGCAGCCCCACAGGGGGCGGAGGTCAGCCCCAGCATTTT. Amino acids: CASSPTGGGGQPQHF.

This clonotype came up a few times. V usage is TRBV7-9 and J usage is TRBJ1-4; no clear D. V lost 1 base and J lost 7, with 7 bases in between. CDR1 and CDR2 from the germline V gene are SEHNR and FQNEAQ (reference sequence). This CDR3 is 13 amino acids long. CDR3 loop: CASSLGHPEKLFF. Here the CDR3 DNA reads TGTGCCAGCAGCTTAGGGCACCCTGAAAAACTGTTTTTT.